The 10 T cell receptor beta chains reported below all come from one sample, sequenced in a study of chemoradiotherapy in HPV16-positive cancers. Only in-frame clones appear in the TCRdb table, and some are missing; sequencing was by immunoSEQ multiplex PCR. Of roughly 16,000 clones in the sample, 75% to 85% are singletons; the top ten hold 9.5% to 13%. The sample here was taken from a patient who underwent chemoradiotherapy. These receptors originate from a human donor with HPV-associated anogenital cancer.

V is TRBV5-1 and J is TRBJ1-6; 7 bases agree with TRBD1. V dropped 3 bases and J dropped 6; count of bases not matched to a gene: 3. CDR1 is SGHRS, CDR2 YFSETQ, per germline. The CDR3 has 14 residues. The CDR3 DNA follows: TGCGCCAGCAGCTCGGGACAGATTAATTCACCCCTCCACTTT. Translated: CASSSGQINSPLHF.

The chain links TRBV6-5 to TRBJ1-2, with 7 bases matching TRBD1. Germline CDR1 and CDR2: MNHEY and SVGAGI. The CDR3 contains 15 residues. V lost 2 bases and J lost 4; bases outside the gene matches: 7. CDR3 nucleotides: TGTGCCAGCAGTTACCGGGACAGAGATCCCTATGGCTACACCTTC. Protein: CASSYRDRDPYGYTF.

The V gene is TRBV4-3, the J gene TRBJ1-4, with D unresolved. Germline CDR1 is LGHNA and CDR2 is YSLEER. The CDR3 totals 13 residues. Trimming left V 0 bases short and J 8 bases short, with 7 bases between. This chain's CDR3 is CASSQDFGEKLFF. The CDR3 DNA sequence: TGCGCCAGCAGCCAAGATTTCGGCGAAAAACTGTTTTTT.

The genes are TRBV25-1 and TRBJ1-1; D gene unclear. Trimming removed 1 base from V and 4 bases from J, with 13 bases in between. Germline values: CDR1 MGHDK, CDR2 SYGVNS. The CDR3 runs to 15 residues. The CDR3 DNA is TGTGCCAGCAGTGAATCGGGCAGAAGACCCACTGAAGCTTTCTTT. Translated: CASSESGRRPTEAFF.

The J gene is TRBJ2-7, the V gene TRBV7-2; perhaps TRBD2 as D (5 bases). Germline V lookup: CDR1 SGHTA, CDR2 FQGNSA. This CDR3 has 11 amino acids. V was clipped by 6 bases and J by 5 bases, with 8 bases between them. In nucleotides, the CDR3 is TGTGCCAGCAGGACCGGGAACGAGCAGTACTTC. Its translation is CASRTGNEQYF.

The V gene is TRBV7-9, the J gene TRBJ2-6; the D is unclear. This CDR3 is built from 12 residues. Germline V gene data show CDR1 as SEHNR and CDR2 as FQNEAQ (reference sequence). V was cut by 3 bases and J by 3 bases, with 0 bases left in between. CDR3 bases: TGTGCCAGCAGCTTTGGGGCCAACGTCCTGACTTTC. Protein: CASSFGANVLTF.

V and J are TRBV9 and TRBJ2-3; 13 nucleotides match TRBD2. Germline V CDR1 and CDR2: SGDLS, YYNGEE. J was trimmed by 4 bases and V by 4 bases; bases with no gene match: 3. The CDR3 consists of 15 residues. The CDR3 sequence: CASSQLAGGPDTQYF. As DNA, the CDR3 is TGTGCCAGCAGCCAACTAGCGGGAGGGCCAGATACGCAGTATTTT. The entire variable domain, with the rest obtained from reference TRBV9 and TRBJ2-3, is as follows: DSGVTQTPKHLITATGQRVTLRCSPRSGDLSVYWYQQSLDQGLQFLIQYYNGEERAKGNILERFSAQQFPDLHSELNLSSLELGDSALYFCASSQLAGGPDTQYFGPGTRLTVL.

The rearrangement links TRBV6-5 to TRBJ1-4; unclear D gene. This CDR3 is built from 16 residues. In germline, CDR1 is MNHEY, CDR2 SVGAGI. Trimming removed 0 bases at V and 8 bases at J, with 16 bases between. CDR3 sequence: CASSYSVAARSEKLFF. Written as DNA, the CDR3 is TGTGCCAGCAGTTACTCGGTTGCTGCCCGGTCGGAAAAACTGTTTTTT.

The J gene is TRBJ2-1, the V gene TRBV11-2; TRBD2 is a possible D gene (6 bases). The V and J ends lost 0 bases and 2 bases respectively, with 11 bases between them. CDR3 length: 16 amino acids. Germline V gives CDR1 SGHAT, CDR2 FQNNGV. Here the CDR3 DNA reads TGTGCCAGCAGCTTAGAGGAGGGTTTACCCTACAATGAGCAGTTCTTC. Translation: CASSLEEGLPYNEQFF.

J is TRBJ1-2 and V is TRBV6-1, with D unresolved. The CDR3 consists of 15 residues. Germline CDR1 and CDR2: MNHNS and SASEGT. Between the trimmed V and J ends, which lost 8 bases and 4 bases, there was a span of 20 bases. CDR3 sequence (DNA): TGTGCCAGCGCGACGGAAAATGGTGGGTTCTATGGCTACACCTTC. Translated, it gives CASATENGGFYGYTF.